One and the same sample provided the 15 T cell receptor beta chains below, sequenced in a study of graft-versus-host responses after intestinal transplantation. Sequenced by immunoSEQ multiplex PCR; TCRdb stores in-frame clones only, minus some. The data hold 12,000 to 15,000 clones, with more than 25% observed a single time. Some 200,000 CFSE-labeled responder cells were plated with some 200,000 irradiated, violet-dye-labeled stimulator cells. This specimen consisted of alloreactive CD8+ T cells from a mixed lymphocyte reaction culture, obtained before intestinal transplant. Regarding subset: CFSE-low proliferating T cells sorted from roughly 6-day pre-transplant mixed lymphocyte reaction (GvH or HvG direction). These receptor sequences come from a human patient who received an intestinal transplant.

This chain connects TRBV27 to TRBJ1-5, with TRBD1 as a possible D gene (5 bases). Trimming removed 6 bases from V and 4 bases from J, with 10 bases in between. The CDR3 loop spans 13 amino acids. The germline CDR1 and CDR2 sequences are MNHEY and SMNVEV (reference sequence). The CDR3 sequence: CASSQGSNQPQHF. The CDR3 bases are TGTGCCAGCAGCCAGGGATCAAATCAGCCCCAGCATTTT.

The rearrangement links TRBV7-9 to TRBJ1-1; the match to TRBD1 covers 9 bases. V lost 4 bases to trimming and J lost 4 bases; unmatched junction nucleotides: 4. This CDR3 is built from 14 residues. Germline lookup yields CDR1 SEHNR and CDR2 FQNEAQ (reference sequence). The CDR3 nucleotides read TGTGCCAGCAGCTCCGGGACAGGGCCCACTGAAGCTTTCTTT. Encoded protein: CASSSGTGPTEAFF.

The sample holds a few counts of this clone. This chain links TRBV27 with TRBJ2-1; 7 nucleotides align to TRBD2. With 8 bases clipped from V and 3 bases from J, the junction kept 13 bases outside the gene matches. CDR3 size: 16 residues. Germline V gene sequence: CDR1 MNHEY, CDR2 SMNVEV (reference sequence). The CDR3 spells CASSTSLASNYNEQFF. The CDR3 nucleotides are TGTGCCAGCTCGACTAGCTTAGCATCGAACTACAATGAGCAGTTCTTC.

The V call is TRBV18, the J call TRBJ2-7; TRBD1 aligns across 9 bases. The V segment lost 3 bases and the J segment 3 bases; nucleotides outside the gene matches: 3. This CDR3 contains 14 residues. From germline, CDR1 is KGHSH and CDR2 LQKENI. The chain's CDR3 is CASSPGQGFYEQYF. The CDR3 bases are TGTGCCAGCTCACCGGGACAGGGTTTCTACGAGCAGTACTTC.

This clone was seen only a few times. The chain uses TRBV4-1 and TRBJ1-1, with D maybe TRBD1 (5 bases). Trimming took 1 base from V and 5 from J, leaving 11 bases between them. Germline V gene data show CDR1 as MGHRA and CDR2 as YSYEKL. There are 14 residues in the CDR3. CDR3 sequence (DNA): TGCGCCAGCAGCCAAGGCCCAGGGATAACTGAAGCTTTCTTT. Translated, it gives CASSQGPGITEAFF.

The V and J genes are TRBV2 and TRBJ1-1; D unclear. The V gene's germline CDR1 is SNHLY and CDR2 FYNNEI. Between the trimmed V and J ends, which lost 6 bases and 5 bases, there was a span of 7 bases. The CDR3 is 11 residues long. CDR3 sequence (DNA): TGTGCCAGCAGGGCGGATACTGAAGCTTTCTTT. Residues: CASRADTEAFF.

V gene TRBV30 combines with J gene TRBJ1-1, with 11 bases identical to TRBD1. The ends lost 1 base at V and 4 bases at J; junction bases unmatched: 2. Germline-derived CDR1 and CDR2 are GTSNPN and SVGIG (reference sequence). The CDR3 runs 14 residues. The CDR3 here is CAWSAGTGGTEAFF. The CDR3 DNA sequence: TGTGCCTGGAGTGCCGGGACAGGGGGCACTGAAGCTTTCTTT.

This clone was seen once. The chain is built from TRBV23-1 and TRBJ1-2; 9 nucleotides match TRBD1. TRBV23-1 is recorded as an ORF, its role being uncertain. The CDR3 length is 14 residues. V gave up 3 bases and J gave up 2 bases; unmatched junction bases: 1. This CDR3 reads CASSHGTGNYGYTF. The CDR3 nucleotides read TGCGCCAGCAGTCATGGGACAGGGAACTATGGCTACACCTTC.

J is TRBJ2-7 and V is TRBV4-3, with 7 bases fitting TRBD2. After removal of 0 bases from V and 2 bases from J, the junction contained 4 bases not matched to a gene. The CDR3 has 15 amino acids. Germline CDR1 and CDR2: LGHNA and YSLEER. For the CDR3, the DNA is TGCGCCAGCAGCCAAGATTCGGGAGGACCCTACGAGCAGTACTTC. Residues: CASSQDSGGPYEQYF.

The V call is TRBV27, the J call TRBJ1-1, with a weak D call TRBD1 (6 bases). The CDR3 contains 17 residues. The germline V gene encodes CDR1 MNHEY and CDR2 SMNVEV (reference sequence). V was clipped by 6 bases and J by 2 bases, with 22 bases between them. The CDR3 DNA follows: TGTGCCAGCAGCCCACAGGGATACGGGTCGTTAAACACTGAAGCTTTCTTT. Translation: CASSPQGYGSLNTEAFF.

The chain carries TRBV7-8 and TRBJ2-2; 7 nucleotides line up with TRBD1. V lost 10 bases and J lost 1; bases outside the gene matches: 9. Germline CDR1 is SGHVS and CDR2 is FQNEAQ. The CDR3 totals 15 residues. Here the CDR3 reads CATDGTDQNTGELFF. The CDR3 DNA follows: TGTGCCACCGACGGGACAGACCAGAACACCGGGGAGCTGTTTTTT.

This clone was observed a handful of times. The CDR3: CASSQSGARGYEQYF. The CDR3 bases are TGTGCCAGCAGCCAATCCGGAGCCAGGGGCTACGAGCAGTACTTC. The gene calls are TRBV7-9 and TRBJ2-7; possibly TRBD1 for D (6 bases). The CDR3 sequence is 15 residues long. The V gene lost 5 bases and the J gene lost 3 bases, with 17 bases spanning the gap. The germline CDR1 and CDR2 sequences are SEHNR and FQNEAQ (reference sequence).

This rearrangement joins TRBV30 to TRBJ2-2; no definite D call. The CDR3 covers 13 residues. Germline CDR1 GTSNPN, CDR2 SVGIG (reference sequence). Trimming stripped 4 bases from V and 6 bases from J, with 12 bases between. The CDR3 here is CAWNTISPGELFF. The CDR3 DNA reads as TGTGCCTGGAACACAATATCACCCGGGGAGCTGTTTTTT.

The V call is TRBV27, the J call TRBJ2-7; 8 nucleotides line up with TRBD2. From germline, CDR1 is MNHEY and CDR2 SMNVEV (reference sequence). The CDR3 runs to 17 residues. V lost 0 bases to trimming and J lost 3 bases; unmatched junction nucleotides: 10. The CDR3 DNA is TGTGCCAGCAGTTTATCGGCGGGGGGTGAGAAATTCTACGAGCAGTACTTC. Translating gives CASSLSAGGEKFYEQYF.

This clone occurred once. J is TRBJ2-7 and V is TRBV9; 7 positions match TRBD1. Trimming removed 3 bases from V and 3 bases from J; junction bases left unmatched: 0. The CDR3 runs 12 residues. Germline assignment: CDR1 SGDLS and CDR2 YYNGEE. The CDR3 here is CASSGQGYEQYF. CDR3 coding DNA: TGTGCCAGCAGCGGACAGGGCTACGAGCAGTACTTC.